These 21 T cell receptor beta chains share one sample of origin, sequenced in a study of blood T cell repertoires in COVID-19. Assay used: immunoSEQ multiplex PCR; TCRdb lists only in-frame clones, some missing. This table has fewer than 350,000 clones, 81% appearing once. Sequencing input: peripheral blood. The source is a woman in her sixties with active or convalescent COVID-19.

In DNA form, the CDR3 reads TGTGCCAGCAGCCAATTCCGACAGGGGGGTTACCAAGAGACCCAGTACTTC. This codes for CASSQFRQGGYQETQYF. V gene TRBV7-9 combines with J gene TRBJ2-5; 9 nucleotides match TRBD1. CDR3 length: 17 residues. Trimming removed 5 bases from V and 0 bases from J; junction bases left unmatched: 10. Germline V CDR1 and CDR2: SEHNR, FQNEAQ (reference sequence).

This sequence joins TRBV7-9 and TRBJ2-5; 8 bases match TRBD1. There are 15 residues in the CDR3. J was trimmed by 5 bases and V by 0 bases; bases with no gene match: 5. Germline CDR1 and CDR2: SEHNR and FQNEAQ (reference sequence). CDR3 residues: CASSLARGLEETQYF. DNA of the CDR3: TGTGCCAGCAGCTTAGCCAGGGGGCTAGAGGAGACCCAGTACTTC.

This chain connects TRBV21-1 to TRBJ2-7; TRBD1, the table's D call, was not compared with the DNA. TRBV21-1 has pseudogene status. There are 16 residues in the CDR3. The CDR3 is CASSFGAGLLSYEQYF. The DNA for the CDR3 is TGTGCCAGCAGCTTTGGAGCAGGGCTACTCTCCTACGAGCAGTACTTC.

J is TRBJ1-1 and V is TRBV19; 8 positions match TRBD1. From germline, CDR1 is LNHDA and CDR2 SQIVND (reference sequence). V lost 7 bases to trimming and J lost 4 bases; unmatched junction nucleotides: 14. This CDR3 has 16 amino acids. This CDR3 is CASTPTGAGLFTEAFF. The CDR3 DNA sequence: TGTGCCAGTACCCCGACAGGGGCCGGCCTATTCACTGAAGCTTTCTTT.

V is TRBV5-4 and J is TRBJ1-2, with TRBD1 matching over 7 bases. Unmatched junction bases numbered 10, after V lost 4 bases and J lost 1 base. CDR1 is SGHNT, CDR2 YYREEE, per germline (reference sequence). The CDR3 is 16 residues long. The CDR3 reads CASSTPGQPLNYGYTF. CDR3 in DNA: TGTGCCAGCAGCACCCCGGGACAGCCTCTTAACTATGGCTACACCTTC.

The rearrangement links TRBV19 to TRBJ1-2; 8 bases line up with TRBD1. The germline V gene has CDR1 LNHDA and CDR2 SQIVND (reference sequence). The V segment lost 7 bases and the J segment 13 bases; nucleotides outside the gene matches: 8. The CDR3 extends over 11 amino acids. The CDR3 region is CASIGTGLLTF. Here the CDR3 DNA reads TGTGCCAGTATCGGGACAGGCCTGCTCACCTTC.

The V and J genes are TRBV10-1 and TRBJ1-2; 7 nucleotides match TRBD1. With V trimmed by 8 bases and J by 3 bases, 6 bases remained unmatched. The CDR3 loop spans 13 amino acids. Germline V gene data show CDR1 as WNHNN and CDR2 as SYGVQD (reference sequence). CDR3 nucleotides: TGCGCCAGCGTCGAAGGGGGCTACTATGGCTACACCTTC. Protein: CASVEGGYYGYTF.

V and J are TRBV6-6 and TRBJ1-2; 7 nucleotides line up with TRBD1. This CDR3 spans 14 amino acids. V trimming: 7 bases; J trimming: 5 bases; junction bases outside the gene matches: 10. Per germline, CDR1 MNHNY and CDR2 SVGAGI (reference sequence). The CDR3 loop reads CASKGGGVNYGYTF. DNA for the CDR3: TGTGCCAGCAAAGGAGGGGGCGTAAATTATGGCTACACCTTC.

The chain has TRBV19 and TRBJ1-5; perhaps TRBD1 as D (6 bases). V was clipped by 2 bases and J by 11 bases, with 19 bases between them. From germline, CDR1 is LNHDA and CDR2 SQIVND (reference sequence). This CDR3 has 15 residues. CDR3 sequence reads: CASSIPRRTGQSQHF. CDR3 nucleotides: TGTGCCAGTAGTATACCGAGACGCACAGGGCAGTCCCAGCATTTT.

DNA of the CDR3: TGCGCCAGCAGTCAATCGATCAGAGAGACCCAGTACTTC. Amino acid sequence: CASSQSIRETQYF. The rearrangement links TRBV23-1 to TRBJ2-5, with D hard to call. TRBV23-1 qualifies as an ORF whose function is uncertain. This CDR3 is 13 amino acids long. V was clipped by 0 bases and J by 4 bases, with 6 bases between them.

This clone has just a few counts. The chain is built from TRBV3-1 (or the pseudogene TRBV3-2) and TRBJ2-2; 8 bases line up with TRBD1. The CDR3 consists of 18 residues. Trimming at V came to 0 bases and at J to 3 bases, leaving 9 bases not matched to a gene. The germline CDR1 and CDR2 sequences are LGHDT and YNNKEL (reference sequence). In DNA form, the CDR3 reads TGTGCCAGCAGCCAAGACTCTATGGCAGGGGGCGACACCGGGGAGCTGTTTTTT. Protein: CASSQDSMAGGDTGELFF.

The chain carries TRBV28 and TRBJ1-1; no firm D call. V was cut by 1 base and J by 1 base, with 10 bases left in between. The CDR3 runs to 15 residues. Germline values: CDR1 MDHEN, CDR2 SYDVKM. Written as DNA, the CDR3 is TGTGCCAGCAGTTTATCGGTTCCGGGGAACACTGAAGCTTTCTTT. Protein product: CASSLSVPGNTEAFF.

V usage is TRBV27 and J usage is TRBJ1-6; weak D call: TRBD1 (6 bases). This CDR3 contains 14 residues. V was shortened by 2 bases and J by 6 bases, with 8 bases between the two germline ends. The germline V gene encodes CDR1 MNHEY and CDR2 SMNVEV (reference sequence). The CDR3: CASSLQGINSPLHF. The CDR3 nucleotides are TGTGCCAGCAGTTTACAGGGGATTAATTCACCCCTCCACTTT.

The chain couples TRBV7-2 to TRBJ1-5; the D is unclear. This CDR3 contains 15 residues. V gave up 2 bases and J gave up 4 bases, with 12 bases separating them. CDR1 and CDR2 from the germline V gene are SGHTA and FQGNSA. CDR3 sequence reads: CASSLNVARNQPQHF. The CDR3 coding sequence is TGTGCCAGCAGCTTAAATGTTGCGCGAAATCAGCCCCAGCATTTT.

V and J are TRBV10-3 and TRBJ1-5; D call uncertain. Germline CDR1 ENHRY, CDR2 SYGVKD. The CDR3 contains 15 residues. Trimming shortened V by 2 bases and J by 1 base, and 9 bases separated the two germline ends. The CDR3 coding sequence is TGTGCCATCAGTGAGGCGGGAGGCAGCAATCAGCCCCAGCATTTT. Translated: CAISEAGGSNQPQHF.

In its sample, this clone was seen a few times. This rearrangement joins TRBV3-1 (or the pseudogene TRBV3-2) to TRBJ1-4; the D is unclear. V lost 4 bases, J lost 8 bases, and 14 bases lay in between. CDR1 is LGHDT and CDR2 is YNNKEL in the germline V gene (reference sequence). The CDR3 runs 14 residues. The DNA of the CDR3 is TGTGCCAGCAGCCCTCTGACGGGATCCGAAAAACTGTTTTTT. Its translation is CASSPLTGSEKLFF.

The gene calls are TRBV4-1 and TRBJ2-3; 8 bases align to TRBD2. The trim removed 0 bases at V and 2 bases at J, leaving 7 bases unmatched. The CDR3 has 17 amino acids. CDR1 and CDR2 (germline): MGHRA, YSYEKL. CDR3 DNA sequence: TGCGCCAGCAGCCAAGATCTCCCCGGGGGGGCCACAGATACGCAGTATTTT. Translating it yields CASSQDLPGGATDTQYF.

The chain is built from TRBV7-9 and TRBJ2-7; tentative D call: TRBD1 (7 bases). The length of the CDR3 is 13 residues. V lost 4 bases and J 5 bases, leaving 12 bases between the germline ends. Germline CDR1 and CDR2: SEHNR and FQNEAQ (reference sequence). The CDR3 loop reads CASSSEGANEQYF. CDR3 DNA: TGTGCCAGCAGCTCGGAGGGGGCCAACGAGCAGTACTTC.

The rearrangement joins TRBV25-1 to TRBJ1-5, with TRBD1 as a possible D gene (6 bases). Germline CDR1 is MGHDK and CDR2 is SYGVNS. Trimming stripped 7 bases from V and 4 bases from J, with 14 bases between. The CDR3 length is 14 residues. CDR3 sequence reads: CASKGGQENQPQHF. The CDR3 DNA sequence: TGTGCCAGCAAAGGGGGTCAGGAAAATCAGCCCCAGCATTTT.

In its sample, this clone was seen a few times. The chain couples TRBV2 to TRBJ1-1, with D uncertain. The CDR3 extends over 12 amino acids. V was pared by 2 bases and J by 3 bases, with 4 bases between. Germline values: CDR1 SNHLY, CDR2 FYNNEI. In nucleotides, the CDR3 is TGTGCCAGCAGTGAATCCGACACTGAAGCTTTCTTT. Protein product: CASSESDTEAFF.

CDR3 nucleotides: TGTGCCAGCAGCTTGAAGCTGTCCCAAGAGACCCAGTACTTC. Amino acids: CASSLKLSQETQYF. The chain links TRBV5-4 to TRBJ2-5; D is ambiguous. The CDR3 extends over 14 amino acids. From germline, CDR1 is SGHNT and CDR2 YYREEE (reference sequence). V lost 1 base and J 1 base, leaving 8 bases between the germline ends.